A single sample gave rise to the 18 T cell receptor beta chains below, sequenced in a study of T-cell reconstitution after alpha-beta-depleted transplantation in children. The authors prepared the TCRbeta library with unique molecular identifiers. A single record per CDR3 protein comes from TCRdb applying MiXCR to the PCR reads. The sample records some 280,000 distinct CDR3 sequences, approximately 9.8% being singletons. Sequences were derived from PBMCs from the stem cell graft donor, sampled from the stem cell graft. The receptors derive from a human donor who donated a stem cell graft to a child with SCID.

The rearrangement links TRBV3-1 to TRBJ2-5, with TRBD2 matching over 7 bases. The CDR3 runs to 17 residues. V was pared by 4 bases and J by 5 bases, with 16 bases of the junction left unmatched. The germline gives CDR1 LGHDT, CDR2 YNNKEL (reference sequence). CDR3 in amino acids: CASSLKTPGLVLETQYF. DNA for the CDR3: TGTGCCAGCAGCCTCAAAACCCCCGGACTAGTATTGGAGACCCAGTACTTC.

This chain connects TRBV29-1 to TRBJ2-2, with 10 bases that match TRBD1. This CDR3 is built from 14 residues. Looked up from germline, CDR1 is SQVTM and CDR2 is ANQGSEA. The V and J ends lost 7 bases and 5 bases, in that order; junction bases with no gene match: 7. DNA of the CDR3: TGCAGCGCCCCGGGGACAGGGGCGACCGGGGAGCTGTTTTTT. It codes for CSAPGTGATGELFF.

CDR3 nucleotides: TGCAGTGCTAGAGATAACAGAAACACTGAAGCTTTCTTT. This codes for CSARDNRNTEAFF. V is TRBV20-1 and J is TRBJ1-1, with D hard to call. The CDR3 sequence is 13 residues long. Germline CDR1 reads DFQATT; CDR2 reads SNEGSKA (reference sequence). Trimming removed 0 bases at V and 2 bases at J, with 7 bases between.

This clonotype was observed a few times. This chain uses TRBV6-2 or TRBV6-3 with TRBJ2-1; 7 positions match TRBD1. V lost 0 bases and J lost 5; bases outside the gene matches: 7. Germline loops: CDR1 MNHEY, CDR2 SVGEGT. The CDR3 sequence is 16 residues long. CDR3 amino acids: CASSYSKGARDNEQFF. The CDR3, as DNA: TGTGCCAGCAGTTACTCGAAGGGGGCGAGGGACAATGAGCAGTTCTTC.

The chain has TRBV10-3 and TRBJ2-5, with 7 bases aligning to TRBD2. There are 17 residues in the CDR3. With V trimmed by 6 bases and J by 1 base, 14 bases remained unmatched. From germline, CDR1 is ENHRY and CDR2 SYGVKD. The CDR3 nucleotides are TGTGCCATCAGGAGGGAATCGGAACTAGCGAGCCAAGAGACCCAGTACTTC. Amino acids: CAIRRESELASQETQYF.

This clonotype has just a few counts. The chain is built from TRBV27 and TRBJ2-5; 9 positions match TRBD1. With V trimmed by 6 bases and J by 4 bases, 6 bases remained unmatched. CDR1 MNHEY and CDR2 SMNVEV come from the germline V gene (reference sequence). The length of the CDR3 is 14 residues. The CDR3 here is CASRLQGAGETQYF. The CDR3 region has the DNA TGTGCCAGCAGGCTACAGGGGGCTGGAGAGACCCAGTACTTC.

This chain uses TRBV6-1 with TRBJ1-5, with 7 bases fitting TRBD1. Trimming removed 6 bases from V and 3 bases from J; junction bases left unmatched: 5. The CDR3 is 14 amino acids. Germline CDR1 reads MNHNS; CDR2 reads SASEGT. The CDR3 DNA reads TGTGCCAGCAGGCAGGGGGAAGTCAATCAGCCCCAGCATTTT. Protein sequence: CASRQGEVNQPQHF.

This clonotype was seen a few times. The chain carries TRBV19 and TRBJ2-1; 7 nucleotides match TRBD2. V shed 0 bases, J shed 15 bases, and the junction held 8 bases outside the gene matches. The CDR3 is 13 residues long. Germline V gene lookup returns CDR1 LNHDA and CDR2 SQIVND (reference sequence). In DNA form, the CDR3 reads TGTGCCAGTAGTATAGATCCCGGGACTAAGCGGTTCTTC. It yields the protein CASSIDPGTKRFF.

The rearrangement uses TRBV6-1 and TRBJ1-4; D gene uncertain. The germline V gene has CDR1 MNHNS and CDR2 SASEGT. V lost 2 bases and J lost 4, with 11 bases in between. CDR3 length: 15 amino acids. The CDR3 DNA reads TGTGCCAGCAGTGAAAACCCGGGGAATAATGAAAAACTGTTTTTT. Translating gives CASSENPGNNEKLFF.

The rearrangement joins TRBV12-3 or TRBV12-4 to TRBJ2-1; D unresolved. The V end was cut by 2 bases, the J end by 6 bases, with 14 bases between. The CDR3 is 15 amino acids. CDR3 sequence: CASSLSPDRGNEQFF. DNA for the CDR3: TGTGCCAGCAGTTTATCGCCCGATCGCGGCAATGAGCAGTTCTTC.

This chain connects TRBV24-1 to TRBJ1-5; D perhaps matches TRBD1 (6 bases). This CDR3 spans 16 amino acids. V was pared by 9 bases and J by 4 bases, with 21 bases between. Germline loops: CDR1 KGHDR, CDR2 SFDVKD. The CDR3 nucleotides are TGTGCCACCTCCAACACTGAGGGGGGAAGGAATCAGCCCCAGCATTTT. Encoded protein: CATSNTEGGRNQPQHF.

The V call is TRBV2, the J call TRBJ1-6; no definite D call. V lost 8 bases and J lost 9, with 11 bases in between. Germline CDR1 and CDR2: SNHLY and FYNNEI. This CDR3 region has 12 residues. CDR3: CASRADFSPLHF. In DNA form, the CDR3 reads TGTGCCAGCCGGGCGGATTTTTCACCCCTCCACTTT.

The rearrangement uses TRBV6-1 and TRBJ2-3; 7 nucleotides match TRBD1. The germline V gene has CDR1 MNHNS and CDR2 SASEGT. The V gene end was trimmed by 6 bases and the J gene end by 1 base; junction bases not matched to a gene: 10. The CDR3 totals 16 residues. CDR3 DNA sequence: TGTGCCAGCAGCCCGACAGGGAATCATGGCACAGATACGCAGTATTTT. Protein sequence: CASSPTGNHGTDTQYF.

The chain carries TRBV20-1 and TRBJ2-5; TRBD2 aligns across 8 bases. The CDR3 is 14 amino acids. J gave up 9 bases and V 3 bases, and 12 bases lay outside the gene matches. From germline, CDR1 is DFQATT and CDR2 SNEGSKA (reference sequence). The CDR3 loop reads CSARMASGRGAQYF. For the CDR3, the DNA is TGCAGTGCTAGGATGGCTAGCGGGCGCGGGGCCCAGTACTTC.

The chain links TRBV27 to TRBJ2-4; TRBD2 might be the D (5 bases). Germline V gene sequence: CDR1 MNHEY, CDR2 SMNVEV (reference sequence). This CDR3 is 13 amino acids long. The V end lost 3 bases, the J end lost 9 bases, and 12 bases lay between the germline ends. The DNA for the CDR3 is TGTGCCAGCAGTTTCCGAAGCGGTTCCATTCAGTACTTC. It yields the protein CASSFRSGSIQYF.

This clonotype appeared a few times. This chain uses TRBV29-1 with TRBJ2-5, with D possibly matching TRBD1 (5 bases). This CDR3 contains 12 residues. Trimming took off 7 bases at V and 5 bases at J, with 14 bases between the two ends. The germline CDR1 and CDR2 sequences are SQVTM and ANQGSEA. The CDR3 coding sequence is TGCAGCGGGGAAGGGGTCCGGGAGACCCAGTACTTC. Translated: CSGEGVRETQYF. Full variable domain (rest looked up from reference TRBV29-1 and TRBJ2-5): SAVISQKPSRDICQRGTSLTIQCQVDSQVTMMFWYRQQPGQSLTLIATANQGSEATYESGFVIDKFPISRPNLTFSTLTVSNMSPEDSSIYLCSGEGVRETQYFGPGTRLLVL.

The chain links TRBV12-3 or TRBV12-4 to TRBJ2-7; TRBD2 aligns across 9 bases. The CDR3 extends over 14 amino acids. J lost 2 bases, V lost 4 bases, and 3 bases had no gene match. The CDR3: CASSSGLATYEQYF. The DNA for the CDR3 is TGTGCCAGCAGTTCTGGACTAGCGACCTACGAGCAGTACTTC.

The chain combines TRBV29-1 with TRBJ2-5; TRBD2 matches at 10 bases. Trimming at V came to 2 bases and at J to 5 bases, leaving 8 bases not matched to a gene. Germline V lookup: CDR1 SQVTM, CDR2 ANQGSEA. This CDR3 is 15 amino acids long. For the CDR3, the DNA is TGCAGCGTTGAAAACCCTAGCGGGGGTAGTGAGACCCAGTACTTC. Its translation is CSVENPSGGSETQYF.